This T cell receptor beta chain came from a study of control samples from healthy donors and cancer patients. Method: immunoSEQ multiplex PCR; TCRdb's copy keeps in-frame clones and lacks some. The table shows tens of thousands of clones, with over 75% occurring only once. The CDR3 has 14 amino acids. Germline CDR1 MGHDK, CDR2 SYGVNS. The junction had 6 bases not matched to a gene; V was cut back by 5 bases and J by 5 bases. Sample: blood. V and J are TRBV25-1 and TRBJ2-5; TRBD2 matches at 9 bases. This receptor was identified in a man aged 35 to 55 in good health. The CDR3 spells CASSLAGERETQYF. Written as DNA, the CDR3 is TGTGCCAGCAGTTTAGCGGGAGAACGTGAGACCCAGTACTTC.